The 32 T cell receptor beta chains presented below share a single source sample, sequenced in a study of T cells expressing NK-cell markers. One entry per CDR3 protein, without DNA, is what TCRdb gives after re-calling the 5' RACE reads. Its table lists tens of thousands of distinct CDR3 sequences. Sequencing input: blood T cells: a sorted CD56 or NKG2C T cell subset, CD4+ or CD8+ T cells, or bulk PBMC T cells (not recorded which). The receptors were gathered from a man aged 18-69 years in good health.

The chain carries TRBV10-3 and TRBJ1-5. The CDR3 contains 17 residues. Germline V gene sequence: CDR1 ENHRY, CDR2 SYGVKD. This chain's CDR3 is CAISESVTAWSNQPQHF.

The chain couples TRBV7-2 to TRBJ1-1. The CDR3 is made up of 14 amino acids. Per germline, CDR1 SGHTA and CDR2 FQGNSA. CDR3 protein: CASRPGPSDTEAFF.

The chain is built from TRBV7-9 and TRBJ1-6. The germline V gene encodes CDR1 SEHNR and CDR2 FQNEAQ (reference sequence). The CDR3 has 14 amino acids. The CDR3: CASSLATVDYSLHF. Complete variable domain (other parts from reference TRBV7-9 and TRBJ1-6): DTGVSQNPRHKITKRGQNVTFRCDPISEHNRLYWYRQTLGQGPEFLTYFQNEAQLEKSRLLSDRFSAERPKGSFSTLEIQRTEQGDSAMYLCASSLATVDYSLHFGNGTRLTVT.

The V call is TRBV5-6, the J call TRBJ2-5. The germline CDR1 and CDR2 sequences are SGHDT and YYEEEE. The CDR3 is 14 amino acids. The CDR3 protein is CASSWARGQETQYF. Drawing the rest from reference TRBV5-6 and TRBJ2-5, the complete variable domain is DAGVTQSPTHLIKTRGQQVTLRCSPKSGHDTVSWYQQALGQGPQFIFQYYEEEERQRGNFPDRFSGHQFPNYSSELNVNALLLGDSALYLCASSWARGQETQYFGPGTRLLVL.

The rearrangement links TRBV20-1 to TRBJ1-3; TCRdb's D call, TRBD1, is unchecked because there is no DNA. The CDR3 has 16 amino acids. Germline-derived CDR1 and CDR2 are DFQATT and SNEGSKA (reference sequence). Here the CDR3 reads CSAREVQGADGNTIYF.

The CDR3 region is CSAKPGVEQYF. This chain joins TRBV20-1 and TRBJ2-7; TCRdb's assignment of TRBD1 cannot be checked, as there is no DNA. This CDR3 has 11 amino acids. The germline gives CDR1 DFQATT, CDR2 SNEGSKA (reference sequence).

The rearrangement joins TRBV20-1 to TRBJ1-2; TCRdb indicates TRBD1, and absent DNA this call remains unverified. Germline V gene lookup returns CDR1 DFQATT and CDR2 SNEGSKA (reference sequence). The CDR3 extends over 14 amino acids. This chain's CDR3 is CSARVVDRGYGYTF.

This chain joins TRBV9 and TRBJ2-2; TCRdb lists TRBD1, though no DNA is available to test this call. The germline V gene encodes CDR1 SGDLS and CDR2 YYNGEE. The CDR3 covers 15 residues. This CDR3 reads CASSGRTGQTGELFF.

The chain joins TRBV6-4 to TRBJ2-3. The CDR3 extends over 14 amino acids. Germline lookup yields CDR1 MRHNA and CDR2 SNTAGT. The CDR3 spells CASSDSDGFQGQYF.

The chain has TRBV30 and TRBJ2-7; lacking DNA, the TRBD1 call made by TCRdb goes unchecked. The CDR3 is made up of 13 amino acids. The germline V gene has CDR1 GTSNPN and CDR2 SVGIG (reference sequence). CDR3 sequence reads: CAWSAHEGTEQYF. The full variable domain, in which reference TRBV30 and TRBJ2-7 provide the parts outside the CDR3, is SQTIHQWPATLVQPVGSPLSLECTVEGTSNPNLYWYRQAAGRGLQLLFYSVGIGQISSEVPQNLSASRPQDRQFILSSKKLLLSDSGFYLCAWSAHEGTEQYFGPGTRLTVT.

The V and J genes are TRBV5-1 and TRBJ2-6; TCRdb returns TRBD1, unconfirmable since there is no DNA. This CDR3 is built from 18 residues. Germline V gene lookup returns CDR1 SGHRS and CDR2 YFSETQ. The CDR3 loop is CASSFQAGATTGANVLTF.

This chain links TRBV5-1 with TRBJ2-5; TCRdb gives TRBD2 as the D gene, but with no DNA this cannot be confirmed. This CDR3 spans 15 amino acids. Germline V lookup: CDR1 SGHRS, CDR2 YFSETQ. The CDR3 sequence: CASSFSSGYQETQYF.

J is TRBJ2-2 and V is TRBV3-1. Germline V gene data show CDR1 as LGHDT and CDR2 as YNNKEL (reference sequence). The CDR3 length is 12 residues. CDR3: CASSPWTRELFF.

CDR3 loop: CASSPNDRGIEAFF. The chain carries TRBV18 and TRBJ1-1; no DNA is available, so the TRBD1 call from TCRdb remains unchecked. The CDR3 length is 14 residues. Germline assignment: CDR1 KGHSH and CDR2 LQKENI. Combining the CDR3 with reference TRBV18 and TRBJ1-1 gives the whole variable domain NAGVMQNPRHLVRRRGQEARLRCSPMKGHSHVYWYRQLPEEGLKFMVYLQKENIIDESGMPKERFSAEFPKEGPSILRIQQVVRGDSAAYFCASSPNDRGIEAFFGQGTRLTVV.

The gene calls are TRBV7-9 and TRBJ2-1; TCRdb's D gene call, TRBD1, goes unchecked for lack of DNA. The germline CDR1 and CDR2 sequences are SEHNR and FQNEAQ (reference sequence). CDR3 length: 14 residues. CDR3 in amino acids: CASSLAGGHNEQFF.

The rearrangement uses TRBV5-1 and TRBJ1-1. From germline, CDR1 is SGHRS and CDR2 YFSETQ. This CDR3 spans 15 amino acids. The CDR3 spells CASSLVGTMNTEAFF.

The CDR3 loop is CASTSGVNYEQYF. This chain links TRBV28 with TRBJ2-7; without DNA, the TCRdb call of TRBD1 cannot be checked. The CDR3 totals 13 residues. Germline CDR1 reads MDHEN; CDR2 reads SYDVKM.

The chain carries TRBV3-1 and TRBJ2-1. From germline, CDR1 is LGHDT and CDR2 YNNKEL (reference sequence). The CDR3 runs to 13 residues. This chain's CDR3 is CASSQDRYNEQFF.

The chain links TRBV28 to TRBJ2-5; TCRdb lists TRBD1, though no DNA is available to test this call. CDR3 length: 15 residues. The germline V gene has CDR1 MDHEN and CDR2 SYDVKM. The CDR3 is CASSSDGDRGGTQYF.

This rearrangement joins TRBV12-3 or TRBV12-4 to TRBJ1-2. This CDR3 contains 13 residues. This CDR3 is CASSFSGTYGYTF.

The chain is built from TRBV6-1 and TRBJ2-1; TCRdb reports TRBD2, a call that lacks DNA to check it against. CDR3 length equals 15 residues. Per the germline V gene, CDR1 is MNHNS and CDR2 is SASEGT. The CDR3 reads CASNQSPTSYNEQFF.

V is TRBV23-1 and J is TRBJ1-5. TRBV23-1 is an open reading frame, and its role is uncertain. CDR3 length equals 14 residues. The CDR3: CASSQSKSRQPQHF.

The J gene is TRBJ2-1, the V gene TRBV4-3; TCRdb selects TRBD2, and the lack of DNA leaves this call unchecked. CDR3 length: 17 amino acids. Per the germline V gene, CDR1 is LGHNA and CDR2 is YSLEER. This CDR3 reads CASSQSPGLGGRNEQFF.

This clonotype is labeled medium-sized based on frequency. The chain employs TRBV6-4 and TRBJ2-1; as DNA is missing, the TRBD2 call by TCRdb cannot be tested. CDR1 is MRHNA and CDR2 is SNTAGT in the germline V gene. The CDR3 sequence is 15 residues long. This chain's CDR3 is CASSAGLAGNNEQFF.

The genes are TRBV4-2 and TRBJ2-5; the D call from TCRdb, TRBD2, cannot be confirmed without DNA. This CDR3 is 15 amino acids long. Germline V gives CDR1 LGHNA, CDR2 YNFKEQ. The CDR3 is CASSHRLGIEETQYF.

The CDR3 is CASSHPGTGNGAAFF. The V call is TRBV3-1, the J call TRBJ1-1; TCRdb picks TRBD1, but there is no DNA to check that call. Germline CDR1 and CDR2: LGHDT and YNNKEL (reference sequence). This CDR3 is built from 15 residues.

The genes are TRBV4-1 and TRBJ2-1; TCRdb outputs TRBD2, but without DNA this stays unchecked. The V gene's germline CDR1 is MGHRA and CDR2 YSYEKL. This CDR3 is 16 amino acids long. CDR3: CASSQISGGAGYEQFF.

The J gene is TRBJ2-7, the V gene TRBV4-2; no DNA is available, so the TRBD2 call from TCRdb remains unchecked. CDR1 and CDR2 (germline): LGHNA, YNFKEQ. This CDR3 contains 18 residues. CDR3 sequence: CASSQEGLSRGAPYEQYF.

J is TRBJ2-2 and V is TRBV6-5; TCRdb's assignment of TRBD1 cannot be checked, as there is no DNA. The CDR3 has 15 residues. Germline V gene lookup returns CDR1 MNHEY and CDR2 SVGAGI. CDR3: CASSYHPGAGGELFF.

The chain recombines TRBV21-1 with TRBJ1-5. TRBV21-1 corresponds to a pseudogene. The CDR3 length is 13 residues. CDR3: CATGASSNQPQHF.

The genes are TRBV24-1 and TRBJ2-3; lacking DNA, the TRBD2 call made by TCRdb goes unchecked. Germline V gene lookup returns CDR1 KGHDR and CDR2 SFDVKD. The CDR3 has 19 amino acids. CDR3 region: CATSDFPSRLAGAKDTQYF.

The V call is TRBV28, the J call TRBJ2-5; TCRdb outputs TRBD2, but without DNA this stays unchecked. The germline V gene has CDR1 MDHEN and CDR2 SYDVKM. The CDR3 sequence is 18 residues long. CDR3 sequence reads: CASSNDRISTSGEQTQYF.